The present entry profiles one T cell receptor beta chain with its context. These data belong to a study of blood T cell repertoires in COVID-19. Only in-frame clones appear in the TCRdb table, and some are missing; sequencing was by immunoSEQ multiplex PCR. In the table there are about 300,000 clones, about 85% of which are singletons. This TCR was sampled from a woman aged 25 to 45 who had recovered from COVID-19. Material for sequencing was PBMCs or T cells enriched from blood (not recorded which).

The CDR3 DNA reads as TGTGCCAGCAGTGTATTACAGGGGGACACTGAAGCTTTCTTT. This translates into CASSVLQGDTEAFF. The chain combines TRBV27 with TRBJ1-1; 8 bases map to TRBD1. Germline values: CDR1 MNHEY, CDR2 SMNVEV (reference sequence). This CDR3 has 14 amino acids. Trimming removed 5 bases from V and 3 bases from J; junction bases left unmatched: 5.